This is a list of T cell receptor beta chains from one sample in a study of identical twins. TCRdb analysed the 5' RACE reads with MiXCR anew, one entry per CDR3 protein. The sample holds a few hundred thousand distinct CDR3 sequences, 9.5% to 15% seen once. Separately, the same data were catalogued under a study of yellow fever vaccine responses in identical twins.

The sample taken for sequencing was memory (CD45RO+) T cells sorted from blood. These receptors all stem from a woman aged 18-30 years in good health. Both conserved end residues are part of each CDR3. D genes are given only for firm matches.

TRBV6-5	TRBJ2-2	TRBD2	CASSYLGGAMAGELFF
TRBV30	TRBJ2-1	-	CAWSVGGQGKKQFF
TRBV7-2	TRBJ2-1	-	CASSLKRGSEQFF
TRBV29-1	TRBJ1-1	TRBD1	CSAPGQGIAEAFF
TRBV12-3/TRBV12-4	TRBJ1-6	-	CASSPNLQGPIYNSPLHF
TRBV7-6	TRBJ2-7	TRBD2	CASSTLAGVGEQYF
TRBV6-5	TRBJ1-6	-	CASSYTVDSPLHF
TRBV6-1	TRBJ2-7	TRBD2	CASSLAPSGTTTYEQYF
TRBV12-3/TRBV12-4	TRBJ2-7	-	CASSPGTRLVADTYEQYF
TRBV20-1	TRBJ2-1	TRBD2	CSALRERELPEQFF
TRBV29-1	TRBJ1-2	TRBD1	CSTWTGEGYTF
TRBV7-2	TRBJ1-5	-	CASSLVHGQPQHF
TRBV11-3	TRBJ2-1	-	CASSSNRVSNEQFF
TRBV29-1	TRBJ1-1	-	CSAHPPMKVIAFF
TRBV4-3	TRBJ2-1	-	CASSQTGTQLRDEQFF
TRBV7-8	TRBJ1-5	-	CASSHRDPNQPQHF
TRBV3-1	TRBJ2-3	-	CASSQRGVADTQYF
TRBV2	TRBJ2-3	-	CASSPAAASTDTQYF
TRBV7-9	TRBJ2-3	TRBD1	CASSSRQGGDTQYF
TRBV24-1	TRBJ2-1	TRBD2	CATSEAGLAGEQFF
TRBV11-1	TRBJ2-7	TRBD2	CASSQIAGNPYEQYF
TRBV6-1	TRBJ2-7	TRBD1	CASTQRRPDRGLIYEQYF
TRBV3-1	TRBJ2-2	-	CASSQGRFGELFF
TRBV20-1	TRBJ2-3	-	CSATQGIDTQYF
TRBV12-3/TRBV12-4	TRBJ2-1	-	CASSLASPPYNEQFF
TRBV12-3/TRBV12-4	TRBJ2-7	-	CASGPRTEQYF
TRBV4-1	TRBJ2-7	TRBD2	CASSQDGSGGIYEQYF
TRBV6-2/TRBV6-3	TRBJ1-2	-	CASSVIQATVYYGYTF
TRBV20-1	TRBJ1-5	TRBD1	CSFGDRVGQPQHF
TRBV4-2	TRBJ1-1	-	CASSQAGQRNTEAFF
TRBV5-1	TRBJ2-7	-	CASSLSGGIIYEQYF
TRBV5-1	TRBJ2-2	TRBD2	CASSDGTSGGTGELFF
TRBV10-2	TRBJ1-6	-	CASSVVVGDNSPLHF
TRBV5-4	TRBJ2-5	TRBD2	CASSLATSGNLGETQYF
TRBV5-1	TRBJ1-1	-	CASSLTGPTEAFF
TRBV20-1	TRBJ2-5	TRBD2	CSARRLPGLAGGPVETQYF
TRBV5-1	TRBJ2-7	TRBD1	CASSHGTGTGEQYF
TRBV5-4	TRBJ2-1	TRBD2	CASSLFGLAAYNEQFF
TRBV20-1	TRBJ2-6	-	CSARDLYGGTNVLTF
TRBV10-2	TRBJ2-2	TRBD1	CASSDRDELFF
TRBV11-2	TRBJ2-1	-	CASSTIGELKHEQFF